The clone carrying this T cell receptor beta chain has a handful of counts. Clones were sequenced by immunoSEQ multiplex PCR, and TCRdb holds only the in-frame ones, with some missing. The table has about 1,200 clones, roughly 88% seen once. The source of the sample is a study of tumor T cells in aggressive B-cell lymphoma. Germline assignment: CDR1 SGHTA and CDR2 FQGNSA. The V gene lost 5 bases and the J gene lost 5 bases, with 12 bases spanning the gap. CDR3 size: 13 residues. Sequenced material: tumor tissue. The TCR originated in an adult with diffuse large B cell lymphoma. The chain recombines TRBV7-2 with TRBJ2-5; D is unresolved. The DNA of the CDR3 is TGTGCCAGCAGCCTCGGCGCGAGGGAGACCCAGTACTTC. Its protein is CASSLGARETQYF.